A single sample is the source of the 31 T cell receptor beta chains below, sequenced in a study of technical replicates of blood from a handful of donors. Using immunoSEQ multiplex PCR, the repertoire was profiled, and TCRdb retains in-frame clones only, with some absent. The profile covers 84,000 or so clones, with over 90% appearing a single time and approximately 0.25% taken by the ten largest. The sample consisted of T cells isolated from PBMCs. All receptors derive from a human donor in good health.

The chain employs TRBV28 and TRBJ2-7, with D possibly being TRBD1 (6 bases). The length of the CDR3 is 13 residues. Germline V gene sequence: CDR1 MDHEN, CDR2 SYDVKM. V was cut by 3 bases and J by 2 bases, with 8 bases left in between. The CDR3: CASSFTGTYEQYF. CDR3 sequence (DNA): TGTGCCAGCAGTTTCACAGGGACCTACGAGCAGTACTTC.

This chain uses TRBV9 with TRBJ2-3; 9 bases line up with TRBD2. V gave up 1 base and J gave up 6 bases; unmatched junction bases: 9. This CDR3 region has 16 residues. From germline, CDR1 is SGDLS and CDR2 YYNGEE. CDR3 nucleotides: TGTGCCAGCAGCGTACGCAGGCGGGGGGGTCCGGATACGCAGTATTTT. This gives the protein CASSVRRRGGPDTQYF.

The DNA for the CDR3 is TGTGCCACCGTCGGACAAACCAATCAGCCCCAGCATTTT. This sequence encodes CATVGQTNQPQHF. The chain joins TRBV10-3 to TRBJ1-5; a possible D gene is TRBD1 (5 bases). CDR3 length: 13 residues. The V gene's germline CDR1 is ENHRY and CDR2 SYGVKD. Trimming removed 10 bases at V and 3 bases at J, with 13 bases between.

This clone was detected once. This chain links TRBV5-1 with TRBJ2-1, with TRBD2 as a possible D gene (6 bases). This CDR3 is built from 15 residues. Per the germline V gene, CDR1 is SGHRS and CDR2 is YFSETQ. V lost 0 bases and J lost 4, with 11 bases in between. CDR3 nucleotides: TGCGCCAGCAGCTTGGCGGGAGTGAAATACAATGAGCAGTTCTTC. This encodes CASSLAGVKYNEQFF.

The chain links TRBV6-1 to TRBJ1-1; no reliable D call. Germline V gene data show CDR1 as MNHNS and CDR2 as SASEGT. CDR3 size: 13 residues. V was trimmed by 1 base and J by 4 bases, leaving 7 bases between them. The CDR3 region has the DNA TGTGCCAGCAGTGAAGGGGCAGTCACTGAAGCTTTCTTT. Its translation is CASSEGAVTEAFF.

This chain links TRBV12-5 with TRBJ1-3, with no clear D. With 3 bases removed from V and 4 bases from J, the gap between germline ends came to 4 bases. Germline loops: CDR1 LGHNT, CDR2 FRNRAP. CDR3 length: 12 residues. CDR3 coding DNA: TGTGCTAGTGGTTTTAAAGGAAACACCATATATTTT. Amino acids: CASGFKGNTIYF.

The chain's CDR3 is CSVEHRLAVNTQYF. CDR3 bases: TGCAGCGTTGAACACCGGTTAGCGGTAAATACGCAGTATTTT. This sequence joins TRBV29-1 and TRBJ2-3; D perhaps matches TRBD2 (6 bases). The V and J ends lost 2 bases and 7 bases respectively, with 16 bases between them. Per germline, CDR1 SQVTM and CDR2 ANQGSEA. The CDR3 spans 14 residues.

The gene calls are TRBV2 and TRBJ2-5; 8 bases map to TRBD1. V shed 8 bases and J 4 bases; nucleotides not matched to a gene: 12. CDR1 is SNHLY and CDR2 is FYNNEI in the germline V gene. This CDR3 contains 15 residues. CDR3 region: CASSPDRGLLETQYF. The CDR3, as DNA: TGTGCCAGCTCGCCCGACAGGGGTTTGTTAGAGACCCAGTACTTC.

The chain employs TRBV19 and TRBJ2-7; 10 bases line up with TRBD1. The length of the CDR3 is 14 residues. Germline V CDR1 and CDR2: LNHDA, SQIVND (reference sequence). J gave up 3 bases and V 3 bases, and 2 bases lay outside the gene matches. Here the CDR3 DNA reads TGTGCCAGTAGTATTGGACAGGGGGTCTACGAGCAGTACTTC. Residues: CASSIGQGVYEQYF.

This clone came up once. The chain recombines TRBV6-1 with TRBJ2-6, with D tentatively TRBD2 (5 bases). Per germline, CDR1 MNHNS and CDR2 SASEGT. The CDR3 length is 18 residues. Trimming left V 1 base short and J 2 bases short, with 15 bases between. The CDR3 protein is CASSEVGRGGAGANVLTF. The CDR3 DNA reads as TGTGCCAGCAGTGAAGTTGGCAGAGGAGGAGCTGGGGCCAACGTCCTGACTTTC.

This chain connects TRBV19 to TRBJ1-5; the D gene is possibly TRBD1 (5 bases). The V end was cut by 2 bases, the J end by 2 bases, with 7 bases between. The germline gives CDR1 LNHDA, CDR2 SQIVND (reference sequence). The CDR3 has 14 residues. CDR3 DNA sequence: TGTGCCAGTAGTATATTAGGGGGCAATCAGCCCCAGCATTTT. This codes for CASSILGGNQPQHF.

The chain links TRBV19 to TRBJ1-5; 7 bases match TRBD1. CDR3 size: 14 residues. V was clipped by 8 bases and J by 0 bases; unmatched bases: 4. The V gene's germline CDR1 is LNHDA and CDR2 SQIVND (reference sequence). The CDR3 DNA reads as TGTGCCAGTGGGACAGACTATAGCAATCAGCCCCAGCATTTT. Its translation is CASGTDYSNQPQHF.

V and J are TRBV29-1 and TRBJ2-5, with a weak D call TRBD2 (5 bases). The germline V gene encodes CDR1 SQVTM and CDR2 ANQGSEA. This CDR3 is built from 12 residues. V was pared by 6 bases and J by 3 bases, with 11 bases between. The CDR3 DNA reads TGCAGCGTCGGACTCTCCGAAGAGACCCAGTACTTC. Its protein is CSVGLSEETQYF.

V is TRBV10-3 and J is TRBJ2-2, with 9 bases matching TRBD1. CDR1 and CDR2 from the germline V gene are ENHRY and SYGVKD. The CDR3 extends over 14 amino acids. Trimming cost V 6 bases and J 1 base; bases outside gene matches: 0. The CDR3 sequence: CAIRDRGNTGELFF. As DNA, the CDR3 is TGTGCCATCAGGGACAGGGGGAACACCGGGGAGCTGTTTTTT.

The chain has TRBV5-1 and TRBJ1-5; 7 nucleotides align to TRBD1. V shed 0 bases and J 6 bases; nucleotides not matched to a gene: 3. The CDR3 has 14 amino acids. Germline CDR1 reads SGHRS; CDR2 reads YFSETQ. Here the CDR3 reads CASSLEGAGQPQHF. The CDR3 DNA reads as TGCGCCAGCAGCTTGGAGGGGGCGGGTCAGCCCCAGCATTTT.

The V and J genes are TRBV5-6 and TRBJ1-1; 7 bases line up with TRBD1. V dropped 0 bases and J dropped 0; count of bases not matched to a gene: 14. This CDR3 is built from 19 residues. The germline CDR1 and CDR2 sequences are SGHDT and YYEEEE. The CDR3 loop reads CASSLGQGSFPRLNTEAFF. DNA of the CDR3: TGTGCCAGCAGCTTGGGACAGGGTTCATTCCCCCGCTTGAACACTGAAGCTTTCTTT.

The chain recombines TRBV4-1 with TRBJ1-1, with D perhaps TRBD1 (5 bases). The length of the CDR3 is 15 residues. Germline CDR1 reads MGHRA; CDR2 reads YSYEKL. Trimming removed 3 bases at V and 5 bases at J, with 16 bases between. The CDR3 spells CASSHRATGETEAFF. CDR3 bases: TGCGCCAGCAGCCACCGCGCAACGGGGGAAACTGAAGCTTTCTTT.

Only one count was recorded for this clone. The V gene is TRBV27, the J gene TRBJ2-2, with 7 bases that match TRBD2. Losses at the gene ends were 1 base for V and 4 bases for J; bases not matched to a gene: 6. This CDR3 spans 16 amino acids. Per germline, CDR1 MNHEY and CDR2 SMNVEV (reference sequence). The CDR3 loop reads CASSLWASGSTGELFF. The DNA of the CDR3 is TGTGCCAGCAGTTTATGGGCTAGCGGAAGCACCGGGGAGCTGTTTTTT.

The rearrangement uses TRBV19 and TRBJ2-7; TRBD2 aligns across 9 bases. CDR3 size: 14 residues. V lost 3 bases to trimming and J lost 6 bases; unmatched junction nucleotides: 6. CDR1 and CDR2 from the germline V gene are LNHDA and SQIVND (reference sequence). CDR3 sequence (DNA): TGTGCCAGTAGTATGGGTCTAGCGGGGTCCGAGCAGTACTTC. Its protein product is CASSMGLAGSEQYF.

The gene calls are TRBV4-1 and TRBJ2-2; TRBD1 agrees at 7 bases. The J segment lost 4 bases and the V segment lost 1 base, leaving 9 bases of the junction unmatched. The CDR3 covers 17 residues. Germline V gene data show CDR1 as MGHRA and CDR2 as YSYEKL. The CDR3 DNA reads as TGCGCCAGCAGCCAAGTAGGGACAGTGGGTGTCACCGGGGAGCTGTTTTTT. Protein sequence: CASSQVGTVGVTGELFF.

This rearrangement joins TRBV5-1 to TRBJ2-1; 11 bases map to TRBD2. V was pared by 1 base and J by 6 bases, with 9 bases of the junction left unmatched. Germline V lookup: CDR1 SGHRS, CDR2 YFSETQ. The CDR3 has 17 residues. The CDR3 is CASSLFGTSGLGNEQFF. CDR3 coding DNA: TGCGCCAGCAGCTTGTTCGGGACTAGCGGTCTTGGCAATGAGCAGTTCTTC.

This clone has only one observation. This chain links TRBV2 with TRBJ1-2, with TRBD1 matching 10 bases. CDR3 length equals 12 residues. Trimming took 5 bases from V and 10 from J; bases not matched to a gene: 4. The germline V gene has CDR1 SNHLY and CDR2 FYNNEI. The CDR3 DNA reads as TGTGCCAGCAGTCAGACAGGGGGCATCTACACCTTC. It translates to CASSQTGGIYTF.

The chain uses TRBV28 and TRBJ2-7; 9 positions match TRBD2. This CDR3 comprises 14 residues. Germline CDR1 and CDR2: MDHEN and SYDVKM. Unmatched junction bases numbered 8, after V lost 8 bases and J lost 3 bases. CDR3 DNA sequence: TGTGCCAGCTTATCGACTAGCGGAGACTACGAGCAGTACTTC. It is translated as CASLSTSGDYEQYF.

V is TRBV19 and J is TRBJ1-2; 8 bases line up with TRBD1. J lost 2 bases, V lost 4 bases, and 9 bases had no gene match. Germline CDR1 reads LNHDA; CDR2 reads SQIVND (reference sequence). This CDR3 is 16 amino acids long. The CDR3: CASSTHRGSFNYGYTF. CDR3 nucleotide sequence: TGTGCCAGTAGTACGCACAGGGGGAGCTTCAACTATGGCTACACCTTC.

The count of this clone is one. The chain uses TRBV10-3 and TRBJ2-3; 12 bases align to TRBD2. This CDR3 comprises 15 residues. The J segment lost 0 bases and the V segment lost 11 bases, leaving 6 bases of the junction unmatched. The germline V gene encodes CDR1 ENHRY and CDR2 SYGVKD. In nucleotides, the CDR3 is TGTGCCGCTAATCTAGCGGGGGGGAGCACAGATACGCAGTATTTT. As protein: CAANLAGGSTDTQYF.

This chain joins TRBV5-8 and TRBJ2-1; 11 bases map to TRBD1. This CDR3 has 15 residues. V lost 5 bases to trimming and J lost 3 bases; unmatched junction nucleotides: 4. The germline CDR1 and CDR2 sequences are SGHTS and YDEGEE. The CDR3 here is CASRPGQGVYNEQFF. The CDR3, as DNA: TGTGCCAGCAGACCGGGACAGGGGGTCTACAATGAGCAGTTCTTC.

The J gene is TRBJ1-1, the V gene TRBV27; the D gene is possibly TRBD1 (5 bases). Germline lookup yields CDR1 MNHEY and CDR2 SMNVEV (reference sequence). This CDR3 is built from 14 residues. V was clipped by 4 bases and J by 1 base, with 10 bases between them. CDR3 coding DNA: TGTGCCAGCAGTTCGGCCAGGGAGAACACTGAAGCTTTCTTT. It is translated as CASSSARENTEAFF.

This sequence joins TRBV13 and TRBJ2-7; 11 positions match TRBD2. The J segment lost 6 bases and the V segment lost 3 bases, leaving 10 bases of the junction unmatched. Per the germline V gene, CDR1 is PRHDT and CDR2 is FYEKMQ (reference sequence). This CDR3 has 16 residues. CDR3 in amino acids: CASSFLAGGTPGEQYF. CDR3 bases: TGTGCCAGCAGCTTCCTAGCGGGGGGAACCCCTGGCGAGCAGTACTTC.

The rearrangement uses TRBV4-1 and TRBJ2-3; 14 bases match TRBD2. Germline lookup yields CDR1 MGHRA and CDR2 YSYEKL. The CDR3 runs to 15 residues. V lost 7 bases and J lost 9; bases outside the gene matches: 9. CDR3 coding DNA: TGCGCCAGCACCGGACTAGCGGGAGGCCGGGGGACGCAGTATTTT. Translating gives CASTGLAGGRGTQYF.

V usage is TRBV30 and J usage is TRBJ1-1, with D uncertain. In germline, CDR1 is GTSNPN, CDR2 SVGIG (reference sequence). The length of the CDR3 is 13 residues. Trimming stripped 4 bases from V and 5 bases from J, with 14 bases between. The CDR3 DNA reads TGTGCCTGGACCCAAAGACTGAGGACTGAAGCTTTCTTT. Translated: CAWTQRLRTEAFF.

The rearrangement joins TRBV7-9 to TRBJ2-5, with TRBD2 matching 11 bases. The germline V gene has CDR1 SEHNR and CDR2 FQNEAQ (reference sequence). The length of the CDR3 is 15 residues. After removal of 5 bases from V and 7 bases from J, the junction contained 9 bases not matched to a gene. The CDR3 bases are TGTGCCAGCAGCATCTTTAGCGGGAGGGCGCTGACCCAGTACTTC. It yields the protein CASSIFSGRALTQYF.